This TCR beta chain appears in the sequencing data of a study of CD8 T cells in Susac syndrome. Sequencing of TCR beta was performed on blood CD8+ T cells and on blood CD4+ T cells. Age- and sex-matched healthy donors served as the control group. The junction had 3 bases not matched to a gene; V was cut back by 4 bases and J by 8 bases. The CDR3 has 13 amino acids. The germline V gene has CDR1 LGHDT and CDR2 YNNKEL (reference sequence). RNA in amounts of roughly 0.5 to 1 ug was reverse transcribed with random hexamers. Amplification of the TCR beta CDR3 was carried out by immunoSEQ multiplex PCR, which spanned a total of 54 Vbeta and 13 Jbeta segments. TCRdb ran MiXCR on the immunoSEQ multiplex PCR reads and lists one entry per CDR3 protein. This repertoire shows 90,000 to 150,000 distinct CDR3 sequences, roughly 92% found once; its top ten account for about 0.098%.

The V and J genes are TRBV3-1 and TRBJ2-5; 11 bases map to TRBD2. Sequencing used CD4+ T cells from PBMCs. The clonotype was recovered from a human donor in good health. The CDR3 region has the DNA TGTGCCAGCAGCCTTAGCGGGAGGGCCACCCAGTACTTC. Translation gives CASSLSGRATQYF.